This T cell receptor beta chain appears in the sequencing data of a study of T cell repertoires in cytomegalovirus infection. Study background: CMV infection plus the matching HLA type was flagged by public TCR beta signatures. General study points: Across the ex vivo response, the dominant clonotypes were HLA-C-restricted CMV-specific TCR beta clonotypes. Totalled public TCR beta family frequency picked out people who carried CMV plus the relevant HLA.

TCRdb re-called the reads through MiXCR, storing one row per CDR3 protein. The table includes roughly 240,000 distinct CDR3 sequences, 6% to 8% detected once. Germline CDR1 SGHAT, CDR2 FQNNGV. The CDR3 runs to 16 residues. Trimming removed 7 bases at V and 0 bases at J, with 13 bases between. This clonotype was recorded many times. Its antigen is currently unknown. V gene TRBV11-2 combines with J gene TRBJ1-6; D is ambiguous. Material: PBMCs. This receptor was obtained from a human donor in good health (CMV status not recorded). Some clones in this sample may be carry-over from other donors' samples. CDR3 in DNA: TGTGCCAGCACCGAAGGGAGGAGCTCCTATAATTCACCCCTCCACTTT. It codes for CASTEGRSSYNSPLHF.